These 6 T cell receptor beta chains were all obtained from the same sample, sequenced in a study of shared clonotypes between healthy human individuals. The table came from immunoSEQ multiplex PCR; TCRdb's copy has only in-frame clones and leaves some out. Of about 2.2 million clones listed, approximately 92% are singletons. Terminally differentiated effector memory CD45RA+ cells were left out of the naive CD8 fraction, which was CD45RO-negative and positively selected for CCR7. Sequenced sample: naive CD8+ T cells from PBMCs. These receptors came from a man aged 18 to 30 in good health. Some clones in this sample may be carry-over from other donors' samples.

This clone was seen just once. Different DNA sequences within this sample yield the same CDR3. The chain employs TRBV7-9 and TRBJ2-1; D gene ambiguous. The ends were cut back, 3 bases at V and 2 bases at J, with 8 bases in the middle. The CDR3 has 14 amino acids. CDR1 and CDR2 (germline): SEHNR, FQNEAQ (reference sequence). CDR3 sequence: CASSFGATYNEQFF. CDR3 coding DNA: TGTGCCAGCAGCTTCGGCGCAACCTACAATGAGCAGTTCTTC.

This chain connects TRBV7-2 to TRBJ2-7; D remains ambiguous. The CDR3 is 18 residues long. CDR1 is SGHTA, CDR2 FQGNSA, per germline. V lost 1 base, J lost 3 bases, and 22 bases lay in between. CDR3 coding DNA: TGTGCCAGCAGCTTAGAACCACCTATCTCGTTAGTTCACTACGAGCAGTACTTC. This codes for CASSLEPPISLVHYEQYF.

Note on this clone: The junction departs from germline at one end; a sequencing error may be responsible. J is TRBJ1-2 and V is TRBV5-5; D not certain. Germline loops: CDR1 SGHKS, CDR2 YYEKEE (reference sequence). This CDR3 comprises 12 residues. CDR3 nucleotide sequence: TGTGCCAGCAGTTTGGTAATGGGTGGCTACACCTTC. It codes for CASSLVMGGYTF.

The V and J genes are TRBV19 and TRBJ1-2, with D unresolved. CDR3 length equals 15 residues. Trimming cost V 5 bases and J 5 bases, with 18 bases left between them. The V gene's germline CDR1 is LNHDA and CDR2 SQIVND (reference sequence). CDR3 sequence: CASSSPQGPGYGYTF. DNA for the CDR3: TGTGCCAGTAGTTCCCCACAAGGTCCTGGGTATGGCTACACCTTC.

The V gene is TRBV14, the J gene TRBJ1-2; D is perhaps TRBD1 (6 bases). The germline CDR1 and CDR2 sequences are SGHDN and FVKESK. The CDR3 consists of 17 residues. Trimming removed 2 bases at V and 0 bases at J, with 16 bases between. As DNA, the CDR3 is TGTGCCAGCAGCCAACGGCAAACCAGGGGAACTAACTATGGCTACACCTTC. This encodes CASSQRQTRGTNYGYTF.

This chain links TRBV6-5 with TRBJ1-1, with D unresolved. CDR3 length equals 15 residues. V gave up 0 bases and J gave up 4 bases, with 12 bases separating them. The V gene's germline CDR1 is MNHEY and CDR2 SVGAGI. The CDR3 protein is CASSYSSWGITEAFF. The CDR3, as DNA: TGTGCCAGCAGTTACTCTTCATGGGGTATCACTGAAGCTTTCTTT.